In this sample, the clone carrying this T cell receptor (beta chain) turned up many times. The antigen is unknown. The data were taken from a study of T-cell reconstitution after alpha-beta-depleted transplantation in children. Whole-study results and caveats: T-cell numbers and diversity, one year after transplant, stemmed largely from T cells that were newly produced. Several patients had high TCRbeta diversity at day 60; it came from surviving recipient T cells and thymic progenitors. By about two months after transplant, alpha-beta T cells reportedly arose from several hundred graft clones that had expanded.

V gave up 6 bases and J gave up 6 bases; unmatched junction bases: 11. The germline V gene encodes CDR1 KGHDR and CDR2 SFDVKD. This CDR3 contains 16 residues. It was with unique molecular identifiers that the TCRbeta library was prepared. MiXCR was run by TCRdb on the PCR reads, yielding one entry per CDR3 protein. The sample holds about 110,000 distinct CDR3 sequences, about 6.5% seen once. The V and J genes are TRBV24-1 and TRBJ2-2; 8 nucleotides agree with TRBD1. The receptor was isolated from a male patient aged 2 to 10 who had a stem cell transplant for acute lymphoblastic leukemia, so the T cells may come from the graft donor. Material: PBMCs, mostly from graft donor cells, obtained 360 days after TCRalphabeta/CD19-depleted stem cell transplant. CDR3 in DNA: TGTGCCACCAGTACGTGGACAGGGAGGATTCCCGGGGAGCTGTTTTTT. Translation gives CATSTWTGRIPGELFF.